This entry lists 25 T cell receptor beta chains sequenced from one sample in a study of OX40 agonist ivuxolimab in advanced cancers. Generated by immunoSEQ multiplex PCR, the TCRdb table keeps only in-frame clones and is missing some. The repertoire holds 60,000 to 85,000 clones, with approximately 80% as singletons. Sequencing was performed on CD4+ or CD8+ T cells sorted from blood, taken in a trial of the OX40 agonist ivuxolimab. The receptors derive from an adult with an advanced solid tumor such as melanoma, head and neck, liver or kidney cancer.

The J gene is TRBJ1-3, the V gene TRBV7-2; TRBD1 might be the D (5 bases). Germline CDR1 SGHTA, CDR2 FQGNSA. Trimming took off 5 bases at V and 3 bases at J, with 14 bases between the two ends. This CDR3 region has 15 residues. Here the CDR3 DNA reads TGTGCCAGCAGCCGCAGGGTAGTGGGTGGAAACACCATATATTTT. It is translated as CASSRRVVGGNTIYF.

The V and J genes are TRBV11-3 and TRBJ2-7; no firm D call. The V and J ends lost 3 bases and 3 bases respectively, with 6 bases between them. CDR3 size: 12 residues. The V gene's germline CDR1 is SGHNT and CDR2 YENEEA. CDR3 region: CASSLVVYEQYF. Written as DNA, the CDR3 is TGTGCCAGCAGCTTGGTTGTCTACGAGCAGTACTTC.

The CDR3 is CASSPLTGTGVEAFF. CDR3 DNA: TGTGCCAGCAGCCCCTTGACCGGGACAGGGGTTGAAGCTTTCTTT. The genes are TRBV14 and TRBJ1-1; 10 bases agree with TRBD1. Germline assignment: CDR1 SGHDN and CDR2 FVKESK. The CDR3 totals 15 residues. With 4 bases clipped from V and 7 bases from J, the junction kept 9 bases outside the gene matches.

This chain uses TRBV29-1 with TRBJ2-1; D is uncertain. Germline assignment: CDR1 SQVTM and CDR2 ANQGSEA. V was pared by 6 bases and J by 0 bases, with 15 bases between. The CDR3 totals 15 residues. The CDR3 DNA sequence: TGCAGCGTAGATGACCCCTCAGGCTCCTACAATGAGCAGTTCTTC. It translates to CSVDDPSGSYNEQFF.

V is TRBV18 and J is TRBJ2-5; TRBD2 matches at 9 bases. From germline, CDR1 is KGHSH and CDR2 LQKENI. This CDR3 comprises 15 residues. V was pared by 0 bases and J by 5 bases, with 4 bases of the junction left unmatched. The CDR3: CASSPPGLAAETQYF. In nucleotides, the CDR3 is TGTGCCAGCTCACCACCGGGACTAGCTGCGGAGACCCAGTACTTC.

The rearrangement joins TRBV5-4 to TRBJ2-1; a possible D gene is TRBD1 (5 bases). Germline V CDR1 and CDR2: SGHNT, YYREEE (reference sequence). V lost 0 bases to trimming and J lost 7 bases, with 14 bases between them. The CDR3 extends over 15 amino acids. In DNA, the CDR3 is TGTGCCAGCAGCTTGGACCATAGTAAGGGGAATGAGCAGTTCTTC. Translation: CASSLDHSKGNEQFF.

The gene calls are TRBV21-1 and TRBJ1-3. TRBV21-1 is reported as a pseudogene. This CDR3 comprises 15 residues. The CDR3 spells CASSKGEGARNTIYF. CDR3 nucleotides: TGTGCCAGCAGCAAGGGGGAGGGGGCGAGAAACACCATATATTTT.

This chain uses TRBV7-3 with TRBJ1-6; D unresolved. Germline V gene sequence: CDR1 SGHTA, CDR2 FQGTGA. Trimming pared 1 base from V and 5 bases from J, leaving 9 bases between. The CDR3 has 15 residues. CDR3 in DNA: TGTGCCAGCAGCTTAATGGCCGGGGATAATTCACCCCTCCACTTT. It specifies CASSLMAGDNSPLHF.

V is TRBV19 and J is TRBJ2-5; D might be TRBD1 (6 bases). Per the germline V gene, CDR1 is LNHDA and CDR2 is SQIVND (reference sequence). This CDR3 contains 15 residues. Trimming cost V 5 bases and J 2 bases, with 15 bases left between them. The CDR3 DNA follows: TGTGCCAGTAGTGGCCTCCTAGGACAGCAAGAGACCCAGTACTTC. It translates to CASSGLLGQQETQYF.

The rearrangement uses TRBV29-1 and TRBJ2-1, with D perhaps matching TRBD2 (5 bases). Trimming cost V 3 bases and J 5 bases, with 11 bases left between them. In germline, CDR1 is SQVTM, CDR2 ANQGSEA. The CDR3 is made up of 13 amino acids. The CDR3 DNA reads TGCAGCGTTGATGGAAGAGGGCACAATGAGCAGTTCTTC. It is translated as CSVDGRGHNEQFF.

The chain employs TRBV5-1 and TRBJ1-5; no firm D call. Germline lookup yields CDR1 SGHRS and CDR2 YFSETQ. Trimming took off 4 bases at V and 9 bases at J, with 8 bases between the two ends. The CDR3 length is 11 residues. CDR3 in DNA: TGCGCCAGCAGCCCGCCGTGGCCCCAGCATTTT. Translation: CASSPPWPQHF.

The rearrangement joins TRBV5-4 to TRBJ1-1; 8 nucleotides align to TRBD1. Germline-derived CDR1 and CDR2 are SGHNT and YYREEE (reference sequence). Trimming removed 4 bases from V and 5 bases from J; junction bases left unmatched: 4. This CDR3 is built from 13 residues. CDR3 DNA: TGTGCCAGCAGCATTACAGGGGGTACTGAAGCTTTCTTT. It codes for CASSITGGTEAFF. Supplemented by reference TRBV5-4 and TRBJ1-1, the full variable domain reads ETGVTQSPTHLIKTRGQQVTLRCSSQSGHNTVSWYQQALGQGPQFIFQYYREEENGRGNFPPRFSGLQFPNYSSELNVNALELDDSALYLCASSITGGTEAFFGQGTRLTVV.

This chain uses TRBV6-5 with TRBJ2-1; a possible D gene is TRBD2 (6 bases). This CDR3 spans 15 amino acids. Germline loops: CDR1 MNHEY, CDR2 SVGAGI. V was shortened by 1 base and J by 7 bases, with 14 bases between the two germline ends. CDR3 sequence: CASSYWSSRGNEQFF. CDR3 DNA sequence: TGTGCCAGCAGTTACTGGTCTAGCCGGGGGAATGAGCAGTTCTTC.

The chain is built from TRBV5-4 and TRBJ2-1; 9 nucleotides line up with TRBD2. CDR3 length equals 15 residues. Unmatched junction bases numbered 5, after V lost 2 bases and J lost 5 bases. CDR1 SGHNT and CDR2 YYREEE come from the germline V gene (reference sequence). This chain's CDR3 is CASSFSGRKDNEQFF. The CDR3 DNA follows: TGTGCCAGCAGCTTTAGCGGGAGAAAGGACAATGAGCAGTTCTTC.

This chain uses TRBV9 with TRBJ2-1, with D maybe TRBD2 (5 bases). There are 14 residues in the CDR3. With 0 bases removed from V and 9 bases from J, the gap between germline ends came to 13 bases. Germline V lookup: CDR1 SGDLS, CDR2 YYNGEE. The CDR3 loop reads CASSVVGGSSEQFF. In nucleotides, the CDR3 is TGTGCCAGCAGCGTAGTAGGAGGCTCCTCTGAGCAGTTCTTC.

This clone was counted a few times. J is TRBJ2-3 and V is TRBV29-1, with 10 bases fitting TRBD1. In germline, CDR1 is SQVTM, CDR2 ANQGSEA. With V trimmed by 1 base and J by 5 bases, 12 bases remained unmatched. The CDR3 has 17 residues. The CDR3 nucleotides are TGCAGCGTTGAAGGAGTGGGGGACAGGGGACCGGGAGATACGCAGTATTTT. It translates to CSVEGVGDRGPGDTQYF.

The chain employs TRBV15 and TRBJ1-2, with D perhaps TRBD1 (5 bases). This CDR3 contains 15 residues. Looked up from germline, CDR1 is LNHNV and CDR2 is YYDKDF (reference sequence). The germline V and J ends were trimmed by 4 bases and 0 bases, with 12 bases remaining between them. The CDR3, as DNA: TGTGCCACCAGCACAAGGGACCCCTCTAACTATGGCTACACCTTC. This sequence encodes CATSTRDPSNYGYTF.

The chain has TRBV6-4 and TRBJ2-3; D unresolved. CDR3 length: 13 residues. V lost 4 bases and J 2 bases, leaving 7 bases between the germline ends. The V gene's germline CDR1 is MRHNA and CDR2 SNTAGT. The CDR3 DNA is TGTGCCAGCAGTGTGGGTAACACAGATACGCAGTATTTT. This gives the protein CASSVGNTDTQYF.

CDR3 residues: CASSFLSTGGTDTQYF. CDR3 DNA: TGTGCCAGCAGTTTCCTTTCGACAGGTGGCACAGATACGCAGTATTTT. The chain couples TRBV27 to TRBJ2-3; possible D gene TRBD1, 6 bases. V was clipped by 3 bases and J by 1 base, with 14 bases between them. Per germline, CDR1 MNHEY and CDR2 SMNVEV (reference sequence). The CDR3 spans 16 residues.

The chain links TRBV10-3 to TRBJ1-1; tentatively, D is TRBD1 (5 bases). The CDR3 length is 15 residues. The V end was cut by 2 bases, the J end by 0 bases, with 10 bases between. CDR1 and CDR2 (germline): ENHRY, SYGVKD. In DNA, the CDR3 is TGTGCCATCAGTGAGCAGGACACCTTGAACACTGAAGCTTTCTTT. It yields the protein CAISEQDTLNTEAFF.

The V gene is TRBV11-3, the J gene TRBJ2-5, with 9 bases lining up with TRBD2. CDR1 is SGHNT and CDR2 is YENEEA in the germline V gene. Germline trimming cut 3 bases from V and 1 base from J; bases unmatched to any gene: 12. This CDR3 is built from 18 residues. The CDR3 nucleotides read TGTGCCAGCAGCTTGGGACGGGCTAGCGGGACCGTCCAAGAGACCCAGTACTTC. Translating gives CASSLGRASGTVQETQYF.

The chain joins TRBV28 to TRBJ1-2, with D possibly being TRBD1 (6 bases). With 2 bases removed from V and 8 bases from J, the gap between germline ends came to 18 bases. Germline lookup yields CDR1 MDHEN and CDR2 SYDVKM. The CDR3 consists of 15 residues. This CDR3 is CASSLGITGLGGYTF. CDR3 nucleotides: TGTGCCAGCAGTTTAGGGATTACAGGGCTCGGGGGCTACACCTTC.

The sample holds a few counts of this clone. The rearrangement links TRBV19 to TRBJ1-2, with TRBD1 matching over 10 bases. Germline-derived CDR1 and CDR2 are LNHDA and SQIVND (reference sequence). This CDR3 spans 16 amino acids. After removal of 5 bases from V and 4 bases from J, the junction contained 10 bases not matched to a gene. The CDR3, as DNA: TGTGCCAGTAGTCCTTCGGACAGGGGGGCATTCTATGGCTACACCTTC. This gives the protein CASSPSDRGAFYGYTF.

The chain combines TRBV7-2 with TRBJ1-5; D might be TRBD1 (5 bases). The CDR3 is 13 amino acids. V was cut by 5 bases and J by 9 bases, with 14 bases left in between. Germline V lookup: CDR1 SGHTA, CDR2 FQGNSA. The CDR3 sequence is CASSPDSTGPQHF. DNA for the CDR3: TGTGCCAGCAGCCCCGACAGCACAGGGCCCCAGCATTTT.

This CDR3 reads CASRQGFGQPQHF. The CDR3 region has the DNA TGTGCCAGCAGACAGGGATTCGGCCAGCCCCAGCATTTT. The chain joins TRBV7-2 to TRBJ1-5, with D possibly TRBD1 on 6 matching bases. CDR1 SGHTA and CDR2 FQGNSA come from the germline V gene. The CDR3 has 13 amino acids. V was clipped by 6 bases and J by 7 bases, with 13 bases between them.